One sample yielded the 27 T cell receptor beta chains listed below, sequenced in a study of cytomegalovirus exposure and HLA in healthy donors. Some clones are missing from TCRdb's copy, which holds only in-frame ones; the method was immunoSEQ multiplex PCR. The repertoire holds roughly 77,000 clones, with 85% to 95% as singletons. Source material: PBMCs. These receptors originate from a woman under 30 in good health and CMV-seronegative.

The genes are TRBV9 and TRBJ1-6, with 7 bases aligning to TRBD1. V lost 0 bases to trimming and J lost 10 bases; unmatched junction nucleotides: 16. The germline V gene has CDR1 SGDLS and CDR2 YYNGEE. This CDR3 has 18 residues. The CDR3 protein is CASSVGAGATGSGSPLHF. The CDR3 DNA reads TGTGCCAGCAGCGTAGGAGCTGGGGCGACAGGGTCGGGCTCACCCCTCCACTTT. The full variable domain, its missing parts supplied by reference TRBV9 and TRBJ1-6, is DSGVTQTPKHLITATGQRVTLRCSPRSGDLSVYWYQQSLDQGLQFLIQYYNGEERAKGNILERFSAQQFPDLHSELNLSSLELGDSALYFCASSVGAGATGSGSPLHFGNGTRLTVT.

This clone was counted once. This chain joins TRBV6-1 and TRBJ1-5, with TRBD1 matching over 12 bases. The junction had 6 bases not matched to a gene; V was cut back by 6 bases and J by 6 bases. This CDR3 comprises 15 residues. The germline V gene has CDR1 MNHNS and CDR2 SASEGT. Here the CDR3 reads CASRGGQGAGQPQHF. The CDR3 DNA sequence: TGTGCCAGCAGGGGGGGACAGGGGGCCGGTCAGCCCCAGCATTTT.

The rearrangement links TRBV29-1 to TRBJ2-7, with 14 positions matching TRBD2. V shed 6 bases and J 0 bases; nucleotides not matched to a gene: 7. The CDR3 consists of 16 residues. Looked up from germline, CDR1 is SQVTM and CDR2 is ANQGSEA. The CDR3 sequence: CSVTGLAGDPSYEQYF. DNA for the CDR3: TGCAGCGTCACGGGACTAGCGGGGGATCCCTCCTACGAGCAGTACTTC.

The chain employs TRBV4-3 and TRBJ2-1, with unresolved D. The CDR3 has 17 amino acids. V shed 2 bases and J shed 0 bases, with 14 bases lying between them. The germline gives CDR1 LGHNA, CDR2 YSLEER. Here the CDR3 reads CASSQSDIVSSYNEQFF. The CDR3 nucleotides read TGCGCCAGCAGCCAATCTGACATCGTTAGCTCCTACAATGAGCAGTTCTTC.

This rearrangement joins TRBV2 to TRBJ1-2; 11 bases are a match to TRBD1. CDR1 is SNHLY, CDR2 FYNNEI, per germline. With 5 bases clipped from V and 8 bases from J, the junction kept 13 bases outside the gene matches. The length of the CDR3 is 16 residues. CDR3 in amino acids: CASSTGQGGSVGGYTF. CDR3 nucleotide sequence: TGTGCCAGCAGTACGGGACAGGGGGGCTCCGTTGGCGGCTACACCTTC. The full variable domain, with the rest looked up from reference TRBV2 and TRBJ1-2, is EPEVTQTPSHQVTQMGQEVILRCVPISNHLYFYWYRQILGQKVEFLVSFYNNEISEKSEIFDDQFSVERPDGSNFTLKIRSTKLEDSAMYFCASSTGQGGSVGGYTFGSGTRLTVV.

This chain's CDR3 is CASSEGAEAFF. CDR3 nucleotide sequence: TGTGCCAGCAGTGAGGGGGCTGAAGCTTTCTTT. V is TRBV6-6 and J is TRBJ1-1; possibly TRBD1 for D (6 bases). Trimming took off 5 bases at V and 6 bases at J, with 7 bases between the two ends. Germline V gene data show CDR1 as MNHNY and CDR2 as SVGAGI (reference sequence). The CDR3 totals 11 residues.

This clone was counted between two and nine times. The CDR3 spells CASSEASGTADTQYF. CDR3 DNA sequence: TGTGCCAGCAGTGAAGCGAGCGGTACCGCAGATACGCAGTATTTT. The rearrangement uses TRBV6-1 and TRBJ2-3, with TRBD2 as a possible D gene (5 bases). The CDR3 is made up of 15 amino acids. V was trimmed by 0 bases and J by 4 bases, leaving 11 bases between them. The germline V gene encodes CDR1 MNHNS and CDR2 SASEGT.

The chain is built from TRBV4-3 and TRBJ1-2, with a weak D call TRBD1 (5 bases). V gave up 0 bases and J gave up 7 bases, with 18 bases separating them. Germline values: CDR1 LGHNA, CDR2 YSLEER. There are 16 residues in the CDR3. CDR3 in DNA: TGCGCCAGCAGCCAAGATTTTGGCAGGGCCACGGGTGGCTACACCTTC. Encoded protein: CASSQDFGRATGGYTF.

This rearrangement joins TRBV29-1 to TRBJ1-2; the match to TRBD1 covers 7 bases. The germline CDR1 and CDR2 sequences are SQVTM and ANQGSEA. This CDR3 region has 14 residues. Losses at the gene ends were 3 bases for V and 8 bases for J; bases not matched to a gene: 12. CDR3 sequence (DNA): TGCAGCGTTGACGGACAGGCAGATTGGGGGGGCTACACCTTC. The encoded protein is CSVDGQADWGGYTF.

The chain uses TRBV29-1 and TRBJ2-7, with a possible D match to TRBD1 (5 bases). Trimming pared 0 bases from V and 0 bases from J, leaving 12 bases between. CDR1 is SQVTM, CDR2 ANQGSEA, per germline. The CDR3 has 15 amino acids. The chain's CDR3 is CSVEDGQGISYEQYF. The CDR3 bases are TGCAGCGTTGAAGATGGGCAGGGAATCTCCTACGAGCAGTACTTC.

The CDR3 spells CASSPVQGNSPLHF. The CDR3 bases are TGTGCCAGCAGCCCTGTGCAGGGCAATTCACCCCTCCACTTT. The chain links TRBV7-9 to TRBJ1-6; TRBD1 might be the D (5 bases). Trimming removed 5 bases at V and 7 bases at J, with 12 bases between. Germline V gene data show CDR1 as SEHNR and CDR2 as FQNEAQ (reference sequence). This CDR3 is 14 amino acids long.

About this clone: Other DNA variants within this sample encode the same CDR3. The chain couples TRBV28 to TRBJ2-7; D is perhaps TRBD1 (6 bases). This CDR3 has 13 residues. Germline-derived CDR1 and CDR2 are MDHEN and SYDVKM. V was pared by 6 bases and J by 2 bases, with 11 bases between. CDR3 residues: CASRSTGTYEQYF. CDR3 sequence (DNA): TGTGCCAGCAGGAGTACAGGGACCTACGAGCAGTACTTC.

V and J are TRBV5-3 and TRBJ2-7; 11 bases fit TRBD2. TRBV5-3 is an open reading frame whose function is uncertain. CDR3 length: 17 residues. The trim removed 4 bases at V and 3 bases at J, leaving 12 bases unmatched. The CDR3 sequence is CARSKDGTSGPNYEQYF. The CDR3 nucleotides are TGTGCCAGAAGCAAAGATGGGACTAGCGGACCGAACTACGAGCAGTACTTC.

The chain has TRBV6-1 and TRBJ1-5, with D uncertain. CDR3 length: 15 residues. V was pared by 2 bases and J by 0 bases, with 8 bases between. Germline lookup yields CDR1 MNHNS and CDR2 SASEGT. CDR3 in DNA: TGTGCCAGCAGTGAAATGTACTATAGCAATCAGCCCCAGCATTTT. Its protein product is CASSEMYYSNQPQHF.

The rearrangement links TRBV6-4 to TRBJ1-2, with TRBD1 identical over 9 bases. V was pared by 0 bases and J by 7 bases, with 9 bases of the junction left unmatched. Germline lookup yields CDR1 MRHNA and CDR2 SNTAGT. The CDR3 sequence is 16 residues long. The CDR3 protein is CASSDSAGDRVIGYTF. CDR3 nucleotide sequence: TGTGCCAGCAGTGACTCGGCGGGGGACAGGGTAATTGGCTACACCTTC.

The chain is built from TRBV2 and TRBJ1-6, with 10 bases lining up with TRBD1. This CDR3 spans 15 amino acids. V lost 7 bases and J lost 11; bases outside the gene matches: 11. CDR1 and CDR2 (germline): SNHLY, FYNNEI. The CDR3 region is CASITRTGGNPPLHF. CDR3 nucleotides: TGTGCCAGCATCACCAGGACAGGGGGGAATCCACCCCTCCACTTT.

This rearrangement joins TRBV14 to TRBJ1-1; a weak D match, TRBD1 (5 bases). V lost 5 bases and J lost 3, with 13 bases in between. The CDR3 sequence is 14 residues long. In germline, CDR1 is SGHDN, CDR2 FVKESK. CDR3 nucleotides: TGTGCCAGCAGCTTAACCTCGGGGGACACTGAAGCTTTCTTT. Protein sequence: CASSLTSGDTEAFF.

The chain is built from TRBV6-6 and TRBJ1-2; D is unclear. The CDR3 consists of 11 residues. Germline loops: CDR1 MNHNY, CDR2 SVGAGI (reference sequence). V was clipped by 11 bases and J by 4 bases, with 11 bases between them. The CDR3 sequence is CAYQTTYGYTF. The CDR3 DNA sequence: TGTGCCTACCAGACTACCTATGGCTACACCTTC.

The chain carries TRBV27 and TRBJ1-1; D gene uncertain. This CDR3 contains 13 residues. The V end was cut by 4 bases, the J end by 8 bases, with 14 bases between. Germline-derived CDR1 and CDR2 are MNHEY and SMNVEV (reference sequence). The CDR3 sequence: CASSSIQRLEAFF. In DNA, the CDR3 is TGTGCCAGCAGTTCGATCCAGCGACTAGAAGCTTTCTTT.

This clone was detected once. The chain links TRBV4-3 to TRBJ2-5; 7 bases map to TRBD1. Germline assignment: CDR1 LGHNA and CDR2 YSLEER. This CDR3 comprises 14 residues. V shed 3 bases, J shed 4 bases, and the junction held 5 bases outside the gene matches. The CDR3 nucleotides read TGCGCCAGCAGCCATAACAGGGGTCGAGAGACCCAGTACTTC. Translated, it gives CASSHNRGRETQYF.

The chain couples TRBV5-1 to TRBJ2-5; 10 bases align to TRBD2. CDR1 is SGHRS, CDR2 YFSETQ, per germline. V shed 5 bases and J 4 bases; nucleotides not matched to a gene: 11. The CDR3 runs to 16 residues. The CDR3 nucleotides read TGCGCCAGCAGGATTCAAGCGGGAGGGCTTAGAGAGACCCAGTACTTC. Protein: CASRIQAGGLRETQYF.

The gene calls are TRBV10-2 and TRBJ1-5, with D tentatively TRBD1 (6 bases). Trimming left V 6 bases short and J 5 bases short, with 20 bases between. This CDR3 is built from 16 residues. CDR1 and CDR2 from the germline V gene are WSHSY and SAAADI. This CDR3 reads CASSENTGNMDQPQHF. The CDR3 nucleotides are TGCGCCAGCAGCGAGAACACAGGGAACATGGATCAGCCCCAGCATTTT.

This clone is medium-sized (0.01 to 0.1%) within its sample. CDR3: CASSYRRNTGELFF. The CDR3 DNA reads TGTGCCAGCAGTTATAGAAGGAACACCGGGGAGCTGTTTTTT. The rearrangement links TRBV6-6 to TRBJ2-2, with D unclear. V lost 3 bases, J lost 1 base, and 6 bases lay in between. The CDR3 has 14 residues. Germline V CDR1 and CDR2: MNHNY, SVGAGI (reference sequence).

The rearrangement uses TRBV28 and TRBJ2-3, with TRBD2 identical over 10 bases. CDR3 length equals 15 residues. V gave up 6 bases and J gave up 3 bases; unmatched junction bases: 6. Germline V CDR1 and CDR2: MDHEN, SYDVKM. The chain's CDR3 is CASSPSGRRTDTQYF. CDR3 coding DNA: TGTGCCAGCAGCCCTAGCGGGAGACGGACAGATACGCAGTATTTT.

The J gene is TRBJ2-4, the V gene TRBV28; possible D gene TRBD2, 6 bases. Between the trimmed V and J ends, which lost 3 bases and 1 base, there was a span of 10 bases. The CDR3 loop spans 15 amino acids. Germline CDR1 and CDR2: MDHEN and SYDVKM. CDR3 bases: TGTGCCAGCAGTTTCGGGGGAATGGCCAAAAACATTCAGTACTTC. This translates into CASSFGGMAKNIQYF.

The chain uses TRBV7-6 and TRBJ2-5; D not certain. Trimming left V 3 bases short and J 1 base short, with 9 bases between. CDR1 and CDR2 from the germline V gene are SGHVS and FNYEAQ. The CDR3 loop spans 14 amino acids. DNA for the CDR3: TGTGCCAGCAGCTTGAGACTTAGCCAAGAGACCCAGTACTTC. Translated: CASSLRLSQETQYF.

The rearrangement links TRBV7-8 to TRBJ2-1, with 12 nucleotides matching TRBD1. Losses at the gene ends were 5 bases for V and 9 bases for J; bases not matched to a gene: 5. Germline loops: CDR1 SGHVS, CDR2 FQNEAQ. This CDR3 comprises 14 residues. As DNA, the CDR3 is TGTGCCAGCAGCCCAGGGACAGGGGGCGGTGAGCAGTTCTTC. Translating it yields CASSPGTGGGEQFF.